A selection of T cell receptor beta chains follows, all from one sample in a study of early stage breast cancer tumors. The protocol was immunoSEQ multiplex PCR, while the TCRdb copy is restricted to in-frame clones and leaves out a portion. The sample holds 4,500 or so clones, 65% to 75% seen once. The sample comprised normal breast tissue next to the tumor. The receptors were sampled from a person in their sixties with breast cancer. The CDR3 runs from the conserved cysteine through the conserved F or W. A D gene is named only where the DNA matches it firmly. A row's size may be missing; if present it is once, few, many or a size class.

TRBJ2-1	few	15	TRBV5-8	NA	CASRSGTTSYNEQFF	TGTGCCAGCAGATCCGGGACCACTTCCTACAATGAGCAGTTCTTC
TRBJ1-2	NA	15	TRBV27	NA	CASSDPQGSDYGYTF	TGTGCCAGCAGTGACCCACAGGGTTCTGACTATGGCTACACCTTC
TRBJ1-1	few	14	TRBV19	NA	CASSRWQMNTEAFF	TGTGCCAGTAGTAGGTGGCAGATGAACACTGAAGCTTTCTTT
TRBJ1-5	NA	15	TRBV5-5	NA	CASSEPTAGNQPQHF	TGTGCCAGCAGCGAACCTACGGCGGGCAATCAGCCCCAGCATTTT
TRBJ2-7	NA	13	TRBV18	NA	CASSPWTDYEQYF	TGTGCCAGCTCACCATGGACAGACTACGAGCAGTACTTC
TRBJ1-5	few	12	TRBV28	NA	CASSFGNQPQHF	TGTGCCAGCAGTTTCGGTAATCAGCCCCAGCATTTT
TRBJ2-1	NA	15	TRBV18	NA	CASSQTAGSYNEQFF	TGTGCCAGCTCACAGACAGCCGGCTCCTACAATGAGCAGTTCTTC
TRBJ1-2	large	15	TRBV5-1	TRBD1	CASSLMAGQGYGYTF	TGCGCCAGCAGCTTGATGGCCGGACAGGGCTATGGCTACACCTTC
TRBJ2-6	NA	21	TRBV19	TRBD1	CASCEAGPIGQGHSGANVLTF	TGTGCCAGTTGCGAGGCGGGGCCAATCGGACAGGGTCACTCTGGGGCCAACGTCCTGACTTTC
TRBJ2-3	once	14	TRBV4-1	NA	CASSWSQLGDTQYF	TGCGCCAGCAGCTGGAGCCAGCTGGGAGATACGCAGTATTTT
TRBJ1-1	NA	12	TRBV29-1	NA	CSVGERATEAFF	TGCAGCGTTGGTGAGAGGGCCACTGAAGCTTTCTTT
TRBJ2-7	NA	13	TRBV5-6	NA	CASSWDTAGEQYF	TGTGCCAGCAGCTGGGACACAGCCGGCGAGCAGTACTTC
TRBJ2-2	few	14	TRBV19	NA	CASSIVGGAGELFF	TGTGCCAGTAGTATAGTTGGGGGAGCCGGGGAGCTGTTTTTT
TRBJ1-1	NA	13	TRBV9	NA	CASSVEGTREAFF	TGTGCCAGCAGCGTAGAAGGCACCCGCGAAGCTTTCTTT
TRBJ2-7	NA	15	TRBV7-9	NA	CASSFDGGGSYEQYF	TGTGCCAGCAGCTTCGATGGAGGGGGGTCTTACGAGCAGTACTTC
TRBJ2-7	NA	12	TRBV7-2	NA	CASSLSVGEQYF	TGTGCCAGCAGCTTATCGGTTGGCGAGCAGTACTTC
TRBJ2-1	NA	16	TRBV29-1	NA	CSVEDPTRSSYNEQFF	TGCAGCGTTGAAGATCCAACTAGAAGCTCCTACAATGAGCAGTTCTTC
TRBJ1-1	NA	13	TRBV10-2	NA	CASSGTYGTEAFF	TGCGCCAGCAGTGGGACCTACGGGACTGAAGCTTTCTTT
TRBJ2-7	NA	14	TRBV5-1	NA	CASTLGGSSYEQYF	TGCGCCAGCACCCTGGGAGGCAGCTCCTACGAGCAGTACTTC
TRBJ2-7	once	15	TRBV11-2	TRBD1	CASSSSGTASYEQYF	TGTGCCAGCAGCTCGTCCGGGACAGCCTCCTACGAGCAGTACTTC
TRBJ2-7	NA	12	TRBV29-1	NA	CSVVPTTGEQYF	TGCAGCGTGGTACCGACTACGGGCGAGCAGTACTTC
TRBJ1-2	NA	13	TRBV11-2	TRBD1	CASRATGAYGYTF	TGTGCCAGCAGAGCGACAGGGGCCTATGGCTACACCTTC
TRBJ2-1	few	13	TRBV7-9	NA	CASRWAIKNEQFF	TGTGCCAGCAGATGGGCTATTAAGAATGAGCAGTTCTTC
TRBJ2-1	few	13	TRBV2	TRBD1	CASSGDRGGEQFF	TGTGCCAGCAGTGGGGACAGGGGAGGCGAGCAGTTCTTC
TRBJ2-2	few	15	TRBV18	TRBD1	CASSETGVTTGELFF	TGTGCCAGCTCAGAAACAGGGGTCACCACCGGGGAGCTGTTTTTT
TRBJ1-1	NA	14	TRBV5-1	TRBD1	CASSLAAQGGEAFF	TGCGCCAGCAGCTTGGCGGCACAGGGGGGAGAAGCTTTCTTT
TRBJ2-2	NA	16	TRBV18	TRBD1	CASSPGTAANTGELFF	TGTGCCAGCTCACCTGGGACAGCTGCGAACACCGGGGAGCTGTTTTTT
TRBJ2-7	medium-sized	14	TRBV11-3	NA	CASRAAQGTYEQYF	TGTGCCAGCCGGGCGGCTCAGGGAACCTACGAGCAGTACTTC
TRBJ1-2	few	15	TRBV6-5	NA	CASSYSARSNRGYTF	TGTGCCAGCAGTTACTCCGCCAGATCTAATCGAGGCTACACCTTC
TRBJ2-2	NA	15	TRBV7-2	TRBD2	CASSRGGVNTGELFF	TGTGCCAGCAGCCGCGGGGGGGTGAACACCGGGGAGCTGTTTTTT
TRBJ1-5	few	13	TRBV2	NA	CASSGYEDQPQHF	TGTGCCAGCAGTGGGTACGAGGATCAGCCCCAGCATTTT
TRBJ2-2	few	17	TRBV11-3	NA	CASSLGLQGASTGELFF	TGTGCCAGCAGCTTAGGATTACAGGGCGCGAGTACCGGGGAGCTGTTTTTT
TRBJ2-7	NA	15	TRBV6-5	NA	CASRLGPGSSYEQYF	TGTGCCAGCAGGTTGGGACCTGGTAGCTCCTACGAGCAGTACTTC
TRBJ2-4	NA	14	TRBV11-1	TRBD1	CASSMDRVGNIQYF	TGTGCCAGCAGTATGGACAGGGTTGGAAACATTCAGTACTTC
TRBJ2-7	few	13	TRBV27	TRBD2	CASSPPGGYEQYF	TGTGCCAGCAGTCCGCCGGGGGGTTACGAGCAGTACTTC
TRBJ1-5	few	16	TRBV18	NA	CASSPPTGAPGQPQHF	TGTGCCAGCTCACCACCCACGGGGGCGCCCGGTCAGCCCCAGCATTTT
TRBJ2-7	few	14	TRBV5-6	TRBD1	CASSRTGGFYEQYF	TGTGCCAGCAGCCGAACAGGGGGCTTCTACGAGCAGTACTTC
TRBJ2-1	NA	16	TRBV7-3	TRBD1	CASSQQGGVAVREQFF	TGTGCCAGCAGCCAACAGGGGGGTGTGGCGGTGCGTGAGCAGTTCTTC
TRBJ2-7	few	13	TRBV11-2	NA	CASSSGGPYEQYF	TGTGCCAGCAGCTCGGGCGGCCCCTACGAGCAGTACTTC
TRBJ2-1	few	14	TRBV9	NA	CASSVGGWSNEQFF	TGTGCCAGCAGCGTAGGGGGGTGGTCCAATGAGCAGTTCTTC
TRBJ2-1	NA	12	TRBV6-5	NA	CASNGNYNEQFF	TGTGCCAGCAACGGAAACTACAATGAGCAGTTCTTC
TRBJ2-3	NA	12	TRBV6-5	NA	CASSHNTDTQYF	TGTGCCAGCAGTCATAACACAGATACGCAGTATTTT
TRBJ2-3	NA	15	TRBV11-3	NA	CASSTTRRGTDTQYF	TGTGCCAGCAGCACGACTAGGAGGGGCACAGATACGCAGTATTTT
TRBJ1-2	NA	14	TRBV30	TRBD1	CAWSEQGQGKGYTF	TGTGCCTGGAGTGAGCAGGGACAGGGAAAAGGCTACACCTTC
TRBJ2-2	NA	13	TRBV5-1	NA	CASSNGMAGELFF	TGCGCCAGCAGTAACGGGATGGCCGGGGAGCTGTTTTTT